These 22 T cell receptor beta chains share one sample of origin, sequenced in a study of blood T cell repertoires in COVID-19. The method was immunoSEQ multiplex PCR; TCRdb's version includes in-frame clones alone and lacks a portion of them. The table includes 300,000 to 350,000 clones, 90% detected once. The sample consisted of PBMCs or T cells enriched from blood (not recorded which). Receptor source: a woman in her twenties or thirties who had been exposed to COVID-19.

V and J are TRBV4-2 and TRBJ1-1; D is ambiguous. V was trimmed by 0 bases and J by 1 base, leaving 9 bases between them. The CDR3 is made up of 15 amino acids. CDR1 and CDR2 (germline): LGHNA, YNFKEQ. The CDR3 DNA reads as TGTGCCAGCAGCCAAGAGGGCACGCCGAACACTGAAGCTTTCTTT. Translating gives CASSQEGTPNTEAFF.

This clone was recorded only once. This sequence joins TRBV7-2 and TRBJ2-3, with D tentatively TRBD2 (6 bases). This CDR3 has 15 amino acids. V gave up 0 bases and J gave up 1 base, with 8 bases separating them. From germline, CDR1 is SGHTA and CDR2 FQGNSA. The CDR3 loop reads CASSLAWGGTDTQYF. CDR3 coding DNA: TGTGCCAGCAGCTTAGCGTGGGGGGGCACAGATACGCAGTATTTT.

The chain joins TRBV19 to TRBJ2-3; 14 nucleotides align to TRBD2. V lost 4 bases to trimming and J lost 0 bases; unmatched junction nucleotides: 9. Germline assignment: CDR1 LNHDA and CDR2 SQIVND (reference sequence). CDR3 size: 19 residues. CDR3 sequence: CASSRTSGGTISSTDTQYF. In DNA form, the CDR3 reads TGTGCCAGTAGTAGGACTAGCGGGGGGACCATCTCCAGCACAGATACGCAGTATTTT.

This clone was recorded once. The rearrangement links TRBV19 to TRBJ1-1; D remains unclear. V was cut by 7 bases and J by 0 bases, with 12 bases left in between. This CDR3 region has 14 residues. The germline CDR1 and CDR2 sequences are LNHDA and SQIVND (reference sequence). In DNA, the CDR3 is TGTGCCAGTACCAGGCGGCGGGTGAACACTGAAGCTTTCTTT. Protein sequence: CASTRRRVNTEAFF.

The J gene is TRBJ2-2, the V gene TRBV7-9; D not resolved. Trimming stripped 1 base from V and 7 bases from J, with 7 bases between. This CDR3 has 13 amino acids. In germline, CDR1 is SEHNR, CDR2 FQNEAQ (reference sequence). CDR3: CASSLGAYGELFF. CDR3 DNA: TGTGCCAGCAGCTTAGGGGCGTACGGGGAGCTGTTTTTT.

CDR3 amino acids: CASSPGTGADTQYF. In DNA, the CDR3 is TGTGCCAGCTCACCGGGGACAGGGGCAGATACGCAGTATTTT. The genes are TRBV18 and TRBJ2-3; TRBD1 agrees at 10 bases. The germline V gene encodes CDR1 KGHSH and CDR2 LQKENI. The junction had 1 base not matched to a gene; V was cut back by 3 bases and J by 4 bases. The CDR3 runs to 14 residues.

The chain couples TRBV5-5 to TRBJ1-4; maybe TRBD1 (6 bases). Trimming took 4 bases from V and 8 from J, leaving 21 bases between them. CDR3 length: 16 amino acids. Germline lookup yields CDR1 SGHKS and CDR2 YYEKEE (reference sequence). The CDR3 DNA is TGTGCCAGCAGCACAGAACAGGGACGATTCGGCGAAAAACTGTTTTTT. It yields the protein CASSTEQGRFGEKLFF.

The chain couples TRBV30 to TRBJ2-7; D may be TRBD2 (6 bases). The CDR3 covers 14 residues. The V gene lost 4 bases and the J gene lost 2 bases, with 15 bases spanning the gap. CDR1 and CDR2 (germline): GTSNPN, SVGIG (reference sequence). The CDR3 DNA is TGTGCCTGGAATAAGCGGGCCACGACCTACGAGCAGTACTTC. Protein: CAWNKRATTYEQYF.

In its sample, this clone was seen once. This sequence joins TRBV29-1 and TRBJ2-1; D possibly corresponds to TRBD1 (7 bases). The CDR3 totals 21 residues. CDR1 and CDR2 from the germline V gene are SQVTM and ANQGSEA. V was shortened by 7 bases and J by 0 bases, with 34 bases between the two germline ends. Here the CDR3 DNA reads TGCAGCGCTGCGAGGGGGCAGGGACGCGGCGGGGTGACCCTCTCCTACAATGAGCAGTTCTTC. It translates to CSAARGQGRGGVTLSYNEQFF.

The gene calls are TRBV18 and TRBJ1-1; TRBD1 might be the D (5 bases). The CDR3 has 15 residues. The V and J ends lost 3 bases and 14 bases respectively, with 25 bases between them. Germline loops: CDR1 KGHSH, CDR2 LQKENI. The CDR3 loop reads CASSPSVGIPLGLFF. CDR3 nucleotide sequence: TGTGCCAGCTCACCTTCCGTGGGTATTCCCTTGGGGCTGTTCTTT.

The V call is TRBV6-2 or TRBV6-3, the J call TRBJ2-6, with D possibly being TRBD1 (6 bases). The V and J ends lost 5 bases and 0 bases respectively, with 14 bases between them. Germline CDR1 is MNHEY and CDR2 is SVGEGT. The CDR3 runs 17 residues. The CDR3: CASSPWGQLSGANVLTF. CDR3 in DNA: TGTGCCAGCAGTCCCTGGGGACAACTCTCTGGGGCCAACGTCCTGACTTTC.

The rearrangement uses TRBV6-5 and TRBJ2-5; TRBD2 is a possible D gene (6 bases). V was trimmed by 0 bases and J by 5 bases, leaving 13 bases between them. From germline, CDR1 is MNHEY and CDR2 SVGAGI. The CDR3 spans 15 residues. CDR3 amino acids: CASSYSHGSYETQYF. The CDR3 DNA is TGTGCCAGCAGTTACTCGCACGGGAGCTATGAGACCCAGTACTTC.

V and J are TRBV11-2 and TRBJ2-5, with unresolved D. The V end was cut by 0 bases, the J end by 6 bases, with 8 bases between. The CDR3 totals 13 residues. Germline V gives CDR1 SGHAT, CDR2 FQNNGV. The CDR3 spells CASSLDSLQTQYF. In DNA form, the CDR3 reads TGTGCCAGCAGCTTAGATAGCCTGCAGACCCAGTACTTC. The whole variable domain, filled in from reference TRBV11-2 and TRBJ2-5, reads EAGVAQSPRYKIIEKRQSVAFWCNPISGHATLYWYQQILGQGPKLLIQFQNNGVVDDSQLPKDRFSAERLKGVDSTLKIQPAKLEDSAVYLCASSLDSLQTQYFGPGTRLLVL.

The rearrangement uses TRBV19 and TRBJ2-5, with D hard to call. V lost 10 bases and J lost 5, with 20 bases in between. The length of the CDR3 is 14 residues. Germline assignment: CDR1 LNHDA and CDR2 SQIVND (reference sequence). CDR3 loop: CATRVRGAWETQYF. As DNA, the CDR3 is TGTGCCACCCGGGTAAGAGGAGCATGGGAGACCCAGTACTTC.

This clone occurred once. The chain has TRBV5-4 and TRBJ1-2; 7 positions match TRBD1. The V segment lost 4 bases and the J segment 1 base; nucleotides outside the gene matches: 13. The CDR3 is 17 residues long. Germline V gives CDR1 SGHNT, CDR2 YYREEE (reference sequence). CDR3 bases: TGTGCCAGCAGCCAATTGGCAGGGGGACGAGTTAACTATGGCTACACCTTC. The encoded protein is CASSQLAGGRVNYGYTF.

The chain employs TRBV7-6 and TRBJ1-4; TRBD1 matches 8 bases. The V gene's germline CDR1 is SGHVS and CDR2 FNYEAQ. Losses at the gene ends were 2 bases for V and 8 bases for J; bases not matched to a gene: 13. This CDR3 comprises 17 residues. The CDR3, as DNA: TGTGCCAGCAGCTTAAGGGGGCCGAACAGGGGGAAGGAAAAACTGTTTTTT. This codes for CASSLRGPNRGKEKLFF.

The chain has TRBV10-3 and TRBJ2-5, with TRBD2 matching over 11 bases. V was clipped by 3 bases and J by 5 bases; unmatched bases: 5. The CDR3 contains 15 residues. Germline V gene sequence: CDR1 ENHRY, CDR2 SYGVKD. The CDR3 DNA sequence: TGTGCCATCAGTGATGTTAGCGGGGGGGCGGAGACCCAGTACTTC. Translating it yields CAISDVSGGAETQYF.

The gene calls are TRBV5-4 and TRBJ2-4; 7 positions agree with TRBD1. The V gene end was trimmed by 4 bases and the J gene end by 0 bases; junction bases not matched to a gene: 4. Germline lookup yields CDR1 SGHNT and CDR2 YYREEE (reference sequence). CDR3 length: 15 residues. The CDR3 DNA sequence: TGTGCCAGCAGCCTCACAGGGGTAGCCAAAAACATTCAGTACTTC. Amino acid sequence: CASSLTGVAKNIQYF.

V gene TRBV9 combines with J gene TRBJ1-3; perhaps TRBD1 as D (5 bases). The length of the CDR3 is 12 residues. V lost 3 bases, J lost 4 bases, and 5 bases lay in between. The V gene's germline CDR1 is SGDLS and CDR2 YYNGEE. The CDR3 reads CASSGTGNTIYF. CDR3 nucleotide sequence: TGTGCCAGCAGCGGGACAGGAAACACCATATATTTT.

The chain joins TRBV2 to TRBJ1-3; unclear D gene. The CDR3 sequence is 16 residues long. The V end was cut by 7 bases, the J end by 0 bases, with 16 bases between. The germline CDR1 and CDR2 sequences are SNHLY and FYNNEI. The chain's CDR3 is CASILLRSNSGNTIYF. Written as DNA, the CDR3 is TGTGCCAGCATCCTCCTCAGGTCGAACTCTGGAAACACCATATATTTT.

The CDR3 loop reads CASSVSGNSETQYF. The CDR3 coding sequence is TGTGCCAGCAGTGTTAGCGGGAATTCGGAGACCCAGTACTTC. J is TRBJ2-5 and V is TRBV6-2 or TRBV6-3; 8 bases match TRBD2. The trim removed 5 bases at V and 5 bases at J, leaving 7 bases unmatched. This CDR3 has 14 amino acids. The germline gives CDR1 MNHEY, CDR2 SVGEGT.

This clone has a single count. The chain couples TRBV6-5 to TRBJ1-2; D call uncertain. The CDR3 spans 14 residues. Deletions cut 0 bases from V and 8 bases from J, with 13 bases between. CDR1 is MNHEY, CDR2 SVGAGI, per germline. The CDR3 reads CASSYSERREGYTF. The CDR3, as DNA: TGTGCCAGCAGTTACTCGGAGCGGAGGGAAGGCTACACCTTC.